A single T cell receptor (beta chain) is shown here with its context. CDR3 length: 14 residues. V was cut by 5 bases and J by 8 bases, with 13 bases left in between. CDR1 is SEHNR and CDR2 is FQNEAQ in the germline V gene (reference sequence). Those enrolled in Seattle joined during active infection and were followed longitudinally afterward. This sample is part of a study of blood T cell repertoires in COVID-19. Overall study: Italy, Spain and the United States were the sources of the convalescent and acute COVID-19 samples.

Study processing details: Amplification with reference gene primers provided the estimates of nucleated cell counts. Some clones are missing from TCRdb's copy, which holds only in-frame ones; the method was immunoSEQ multiplex PCR. The DNA gave D and trimming, while V, J and clone size come from that table. Altogether under 200,000 clones are present, roughly 85% being singletons, with the ten largest covering over 5%. J is TRBJ1-6 and V is TRBV7-9; possibly TRBD1 for D (6 bases). This receptor was obtained from a woman aged 50 to 60 with COVID-19, enrolled during active disease. The source material was peripheral blood. The DNA for the CDR3 is TGTGCCAGCAGCCGTGGACAGAGAGATTCACCCCTCCACTTT. This codes for CASSRGQRDSPLHF.